The next 10 T cell receptor beta chains were all read from a single sample in a study of beta chain features in type 1 diabetes. Sequenced material consisted of expressed TCRB transcripts (all of the isolated RNA was reverse transcribed). Some clones are missing from TCRdb's copy, which holds only in-frame ones; the method was immunoSEQ multiplex PCR. Among under 450,000 clones, roughly 16% were seen once, and the ten largest hold more than 0.015%. The source material was naive CD4+ T cells from blood. The receptors stem from a woman aged 18-29 years in good health.

The chain carries TRBV28 and TRBJ1-2, with D possibly TRBD1 on 5 matching bases. The CDR3 consists of 14 residues. Germline lookup yields CDR1 MDHEN and CDR2 SYDVKM. The V end lost 5 bases, the J end lost 4 bases, and 14 bases lay between the germline ends. CDR3 sequence reads: CASSPGGDGYGYTF. DNA of the CDR3: TGTGCCAGCAGTCCGGGGGGGGACGGCTATGGCTACACCTTC.

This clone showed up just a few times. The rearrangement links TRBV15 to TRBJ2-2; TRBD2 matches 7 bases. V was clipped by 2 bases and J by 1 base; unmatched bases: 7. Germline assignment: CDR1 LNHNV and CDR2 YYDKDF (reference sequence). The CDR3 sequence is 17 residues long. CDR3 region: CATSRSLAERNTGELFF. The DNA of the CDR3 is TGTGCCACCAGCAGATCCCTAGCGGAAAGGAACACCGGGGAGCTGTTTTTT.

Only a few counts were recorded for this clone. The V and J genes are TRBV7-2 and TRBJ2-6; a possible D gene is TRBD1 (5 bases). Trimming pared 3 bases from V and 1 base from J, leaving 13 bases between. The germline V gene encodes CDR1 SGHTA and CDR2 FQGNSA. The CDR3 is made up of 17 amino acids. This chain's CDR3 is CASSLVSQGSGANVLTF. The DNA of the CDR3 is TGTGCCAGCAGCTTGGTGTCTCAGGGTTCTGGGGCCAACGTCCTGACTTTC.

The J gene is TRBJ1-1, the V gene TRBV4-1, with D uncertain. The CDR3 has 14 residues. V was clipped by 0 bases and J by 2 bases, with 7 bases between them. Germline assignment: CDR1 MGHRA and CDR2 YSYEKL. CDR3 coding DNA: TGCGCCAGCAGCCAAGAAACAGCCAACACTGAAGCTTTCTTT. This codes for CASSQETANTEAFF.

A few counts support this clone. The chain combines TRBV2 with TRBJ1-4, with TRBD1 as a possible D gene (6 bases). The CDR3 consists of 16 residues. Germline values: CDR1 SNHLY, CDR2 FYNNEI. The V end was cut by 2 bases, the J end by 7 bases, with 17 bases between. This CDR3 reads CASSELFARGGEKLFF. Written as DNA, the CDR3 is TGTGCCAGCAGTGAACTATTTGCCAGGGGTGGTGAAAAACTGTTTTTT.

V is TRBV7-2 and J is TRBJ1-2; no clear D gene. V lost 1 base and J 8 bases, leaving 17 bases between the germline ends. The CDR3 is made up of 15 amino acids. Germline CDR1 is SGHTA and CDR2 is FQGNSA. The CDR3 DNA reads as TGTGCCAGCAGCTTAGGTCGTTGGGCTGGCGGGGGCTACACCTTC. It is translated as CASSLGRWAGGGYTF.

This clone was observed a handful of times. The rearrangement links TRBV30 to TRBJ2-7; TRBD1 agrees at 11 bases. Germline V gives CDR1 GTSNPN, CDR2 SVGIG (reference sequence). The CDR3 consists of 12 residues. The CDR3 spells CGFGTGGNEQYF. The CDR3 DNA reads as TGTGGTTTCGGGACAGGGGGTAACGAGCAGTACTTC.

This clone was observed at least ten times. The rearrangement links TRBV7-9 to TRBJ2-4; TRBD1 matches at 9 bases. V was pared by 5 bases and J by 14 bases, with 7 bases of the junction left unmatched. The germline CDR1 and CDR2 sequences are SEHNR and FQNEAQ (reference sequence). The CDR3 is 12 residues long. The CDR3 nucleotides read TGTGCCAGCAGCCCCGGGGACAGGGATAAGTACTTC. Its translation is CASSPGDRDKYF.

This clone has a handful of counts. The genes are TRBV5-4 and TRBJ2-1, with TRBD2 matching over 12 bases. V shed 4 bases, J shed 6 bases, and the junction held 2 bases outside the gene matches. The CDR3 length is 14 residues. Germline CDR1 SGHNT, CDR2 YYREEE (reference sequence). In DNA, the CDR3 is TGTGCCAGCAGCCCTAGCGGGAGGGGCAATGAGCAGTTCTTC. Translating it yields CASSPSGRGNEQFF.

This chain links TRBV30 with TRBJ1-1; a weak D match, TRBD1 (6 bases). Looked up from germline, CDR1 is GTSNPN and CDR2 is SVGIG (reference sequence). The ends were cut back, 3 bases at V and 5 bases at J, with 22 bases in the middle. The CDR3 length is 16 residues. The CDR3 region is CAWSGPRGGRGTEAFF. CDR3 nucleotides: TGTGCCTGGAGCGGCCCCCGGGGGGGCCGGGGGACTGAAGCTTTCTTT.